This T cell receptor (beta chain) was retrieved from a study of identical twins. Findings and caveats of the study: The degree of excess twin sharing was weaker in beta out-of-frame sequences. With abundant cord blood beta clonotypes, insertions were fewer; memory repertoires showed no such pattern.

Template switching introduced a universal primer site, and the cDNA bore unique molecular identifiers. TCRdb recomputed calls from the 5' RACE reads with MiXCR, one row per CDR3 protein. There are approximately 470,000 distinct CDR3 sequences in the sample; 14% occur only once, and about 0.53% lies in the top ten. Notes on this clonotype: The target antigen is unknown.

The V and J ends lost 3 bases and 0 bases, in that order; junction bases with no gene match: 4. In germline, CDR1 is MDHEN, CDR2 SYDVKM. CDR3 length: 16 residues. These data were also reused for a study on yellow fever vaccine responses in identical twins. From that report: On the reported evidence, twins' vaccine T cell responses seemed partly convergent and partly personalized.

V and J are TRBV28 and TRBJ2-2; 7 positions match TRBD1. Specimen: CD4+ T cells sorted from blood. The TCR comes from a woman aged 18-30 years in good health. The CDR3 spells CASSFHTGANTGELFF. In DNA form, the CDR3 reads TGTGCCAGCAGTTTCCACACAGGGGCGAACACCGGGGAGCTGTTTTTT.